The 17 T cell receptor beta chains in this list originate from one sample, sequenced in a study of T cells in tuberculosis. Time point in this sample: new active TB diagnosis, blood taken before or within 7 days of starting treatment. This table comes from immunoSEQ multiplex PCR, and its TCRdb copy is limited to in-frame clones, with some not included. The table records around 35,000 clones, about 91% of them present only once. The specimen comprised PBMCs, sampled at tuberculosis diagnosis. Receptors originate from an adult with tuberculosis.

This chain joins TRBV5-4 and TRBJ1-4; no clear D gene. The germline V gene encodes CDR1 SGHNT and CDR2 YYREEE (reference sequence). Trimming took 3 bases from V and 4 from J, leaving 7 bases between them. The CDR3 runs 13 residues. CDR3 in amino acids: CASSSRNNEKLFF. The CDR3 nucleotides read TGTGCCAGCAGCTCGCGGAATAATGAAAAACTGTTTTTT.

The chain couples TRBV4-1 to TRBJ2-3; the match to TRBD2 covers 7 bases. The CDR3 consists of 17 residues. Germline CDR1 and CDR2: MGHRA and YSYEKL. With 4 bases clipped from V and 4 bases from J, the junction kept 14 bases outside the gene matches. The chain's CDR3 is CASSRAGGLAVSDTQYF. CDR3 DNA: TGCGCCAGCAGCCGAGCGGGCGGGCTAGCGGTATCAGATACGCAGTATTTT.

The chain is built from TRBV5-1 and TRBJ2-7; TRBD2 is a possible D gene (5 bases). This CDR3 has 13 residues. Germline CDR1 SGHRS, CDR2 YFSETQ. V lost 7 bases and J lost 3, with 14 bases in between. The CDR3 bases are TGCGCCAGCGGGAGTGGGGAGAGCTACGAGCAGTACTTC. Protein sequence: CASGSGESYEQYF. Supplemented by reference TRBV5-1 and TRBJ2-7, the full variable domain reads KAGVTQTPRYLIKTRGQQVTLSCSPISGHRSVSWYQQTPGQGLQFLFEYFSETQRNKGNFPGRFSGRQFSNSRSEMNVSTLELGDSALYLCASGSGESYEQYFGPGTRLTVT.

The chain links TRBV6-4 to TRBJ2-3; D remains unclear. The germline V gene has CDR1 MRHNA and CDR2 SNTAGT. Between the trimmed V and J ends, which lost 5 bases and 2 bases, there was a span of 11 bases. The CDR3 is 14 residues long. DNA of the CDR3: TGTGCCAGCAGTCCCCGTGGCAACACAGATACGCAGTATTTT. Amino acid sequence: CASSPRGNTDTQYF.

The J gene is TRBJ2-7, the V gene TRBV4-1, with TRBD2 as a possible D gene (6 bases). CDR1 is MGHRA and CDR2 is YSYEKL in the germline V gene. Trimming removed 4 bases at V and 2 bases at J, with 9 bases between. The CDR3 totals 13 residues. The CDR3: CASSPGEPYEQYF. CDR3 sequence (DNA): TGCGCCAGCAGCCCGGGGGAGCCCTACGAGCAGTACTTC.

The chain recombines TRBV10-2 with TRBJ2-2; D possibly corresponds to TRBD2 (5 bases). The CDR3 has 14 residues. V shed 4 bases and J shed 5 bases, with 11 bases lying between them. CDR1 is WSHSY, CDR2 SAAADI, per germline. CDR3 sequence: CASSGEGWTGELFF. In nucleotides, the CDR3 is TGCGCCAGCAGTGGTGAGGGTTGGACCGGGGAGCTGTTTTTT.

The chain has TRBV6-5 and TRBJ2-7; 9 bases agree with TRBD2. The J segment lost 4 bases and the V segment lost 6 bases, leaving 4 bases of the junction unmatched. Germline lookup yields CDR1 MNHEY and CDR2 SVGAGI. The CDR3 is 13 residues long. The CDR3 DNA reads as TGTGCCAGCAGAAGAGCGGGGGGATACGAGCAGTACGTC. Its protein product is CASRRAGGYEQYV.

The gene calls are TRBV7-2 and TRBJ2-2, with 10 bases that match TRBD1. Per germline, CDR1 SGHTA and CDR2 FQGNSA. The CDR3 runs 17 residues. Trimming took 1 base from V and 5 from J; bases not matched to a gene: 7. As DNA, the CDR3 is TGTGCCAGCAGCTTAGGGACAGGGGGGTTTAGAACCGGGGAGCTGTTTTTT. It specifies CASSLGTGGFRTGELFF.

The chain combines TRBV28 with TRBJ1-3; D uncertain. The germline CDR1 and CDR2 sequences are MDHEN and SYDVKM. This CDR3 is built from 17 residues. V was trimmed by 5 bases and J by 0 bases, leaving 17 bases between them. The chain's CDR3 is CASSLPPPGDSGNTIYF. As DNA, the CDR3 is TGTGCCAGCAGTCTTCCTCCTCCCGGGGACTCTGGAAACACCATATATTTT.

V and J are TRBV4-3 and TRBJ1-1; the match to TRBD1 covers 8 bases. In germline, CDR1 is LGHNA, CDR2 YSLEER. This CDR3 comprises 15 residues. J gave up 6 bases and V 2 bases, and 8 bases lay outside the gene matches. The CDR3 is CASSQNRGGEAEAFF. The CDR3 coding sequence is TGCGCCAGCAGCCAAAACAGGGGGGGTGAGGCTGAAGCTTTCTTT.

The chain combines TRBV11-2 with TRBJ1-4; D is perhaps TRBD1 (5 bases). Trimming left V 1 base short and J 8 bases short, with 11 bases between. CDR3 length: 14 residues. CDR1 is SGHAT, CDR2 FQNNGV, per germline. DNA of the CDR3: TGTGCCAGCAGCTTAGTTGGGGCGAGGGAAAAACTGTTTTTT. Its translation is CASSLVGAREKLFF.

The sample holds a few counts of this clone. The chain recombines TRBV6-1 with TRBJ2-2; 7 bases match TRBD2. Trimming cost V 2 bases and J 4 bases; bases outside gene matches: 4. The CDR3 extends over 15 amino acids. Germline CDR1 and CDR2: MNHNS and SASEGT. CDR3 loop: CASSELGGGTGELFF. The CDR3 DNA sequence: TGTGCCAGCAGTGAATTGGGGGGGGGCACCGGGGAGCTGTTTTTT.

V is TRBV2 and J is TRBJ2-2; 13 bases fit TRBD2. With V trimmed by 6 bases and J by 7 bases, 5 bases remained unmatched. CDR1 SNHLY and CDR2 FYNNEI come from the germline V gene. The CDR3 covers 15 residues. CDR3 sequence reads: CASRIRTSGGGELFF. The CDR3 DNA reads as TGTGCCAGCAGGATACGGACTAGCGGGGGCGGGGAGCTGTTTTTT.

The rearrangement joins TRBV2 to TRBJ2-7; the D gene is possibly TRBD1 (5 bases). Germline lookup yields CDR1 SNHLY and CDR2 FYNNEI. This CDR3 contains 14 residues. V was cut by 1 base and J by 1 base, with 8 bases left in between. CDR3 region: CASSEEQGSYEQYV. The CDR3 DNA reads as TGTGCCAGCAGTGAAGAGCAGGGTTCCTACGAGCAGTACGTC.

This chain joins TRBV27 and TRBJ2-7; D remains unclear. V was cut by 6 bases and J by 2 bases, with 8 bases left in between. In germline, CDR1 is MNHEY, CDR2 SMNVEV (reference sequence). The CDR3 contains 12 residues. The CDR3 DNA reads TGTGCCAGCAGCAGACTTCCCTACGAGCAGTACTTC. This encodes CASSRLPYEQYF.

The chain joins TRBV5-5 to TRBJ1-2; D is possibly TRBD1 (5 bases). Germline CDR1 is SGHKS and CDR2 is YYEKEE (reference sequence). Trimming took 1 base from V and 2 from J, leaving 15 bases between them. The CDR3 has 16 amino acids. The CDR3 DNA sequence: TGTGCCAGCAGCTTGCGGTTTAGGACACAGAACTATGGCTACACCTTC. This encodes CASSLRFRTQNYGYTF.

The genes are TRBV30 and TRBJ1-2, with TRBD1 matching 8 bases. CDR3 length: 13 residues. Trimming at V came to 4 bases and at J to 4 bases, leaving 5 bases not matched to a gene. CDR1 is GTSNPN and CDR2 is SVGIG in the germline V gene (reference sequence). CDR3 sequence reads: CAWTPGGLYGYTF. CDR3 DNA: TGTGCCTGGACTCCAGGGGGCCTCTATGGCTACACCTTC. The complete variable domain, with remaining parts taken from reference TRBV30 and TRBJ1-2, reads SQTIHQWPATLVQPVGSPLSLECTVEGTSNPNLYWYRQAAGRGLQLLFYSVGIGQISSEVPQNLSASRPQDRQFILSSKKLLLSDSGFYLCAWTPGGLYGYTFGSGTRLTVV.